This T cell receptor (beta chain) is drawn from a study of blood T cell repertoires in COVID-19. Overall study context: Specimens from acute and convalescent COVID-19 originated in the United States, Italy and Spain. PBMCs, B-cell-depleted T cells, or T cells were the source of the cDNA or gDNA that made up the material.

This CDR3 spans 14 amino acids. Trimming pared 6 bases from V and 5 bases from J, leaving 16 bases between. CDR1 MRHNA and CDR2 SNTAGT come from the germline V gene. In the original analysis: Nucleated cell number was recorded as an estimate derived from reference gene primer amplification. Profiled with immunoSEQ multiplex PCR; TCRdb holds only in-frame clones, not every one. The V and J calls and clone size were taken over from that table, and D and trimming were inferred from the DNA. The sample consists of approximately 230,000 clones, about nine tenths of them appearing once. The receptor comes from a man aged 30 to 45 who had recovered from COVID-19. The rearrangement uses TRBV6-4 and TRBJ1-2; D gene unclear. The source material was peripheral blood. CDR3 nucleotide sequence: TGTGCCAGCAGGCCTTCCGGAGGCCCGTATGGCTACACCTTC. Protein sequence: CASRPSGGPYGYTF.